This TCR beta chain derives from a study of tumor-infiltrating lymphocytes in primary liver carcinoma. Study-level results: Tumor region pairs overlapped more than did tumor-adjacent and tumor-blood pairs. Against blood, tumors held a significantly higher top-250-clone fraction (p = 0.039).

A constant-region primer primed TCR beta cDNA synthesis from about 0.55 ug of total RNA. Libraries of TCR beta came from three nested multiplex PCR rounds with slightly modified ARM-PCR. The opening two PCR rounds, roughly 11 cycles each, paired TRBV1-TRBV30 forward primers with a C-beta reverse primer. TCRdb processed the multiplex PCR reads anew with MiXCR; each CDR3 protein has one entry. The sample includes about 210,000 distinct CDR3 sequences, around 81% of them seen just once. This CDR3 is built from 13 residues. Germline assignment: CDR1 SGHAT and CDR2 FQDESV (reference sequence). From unsorted bulk tissue weighing roughly 17-34 mg, DNA and RNA were co-extracted. The proportion of viable tumor cells exceeded 80% in every tumor sample. In this sample, this clonotype turned up a few times. Its antigen remains unknown. The junction departs from the called germline gene at one end, perhaps through a read error.

Sequencing was carried out using tumor tissue from primary liver carcinoma. The origin of this receptor is a man aged 40-50 years with primary liver carcinoma and hepatitis B virus infection. The V and J genes are TRBV11-1 and TRBJ2-2, with D possibly being TRBD1 (6 bases). DNA for the CDR3: TGTGTCAGCAGCTTTTGGGACACTGGGGAGTTGTTTTTT. Translated, it gives CVSSFWDTGELFF.